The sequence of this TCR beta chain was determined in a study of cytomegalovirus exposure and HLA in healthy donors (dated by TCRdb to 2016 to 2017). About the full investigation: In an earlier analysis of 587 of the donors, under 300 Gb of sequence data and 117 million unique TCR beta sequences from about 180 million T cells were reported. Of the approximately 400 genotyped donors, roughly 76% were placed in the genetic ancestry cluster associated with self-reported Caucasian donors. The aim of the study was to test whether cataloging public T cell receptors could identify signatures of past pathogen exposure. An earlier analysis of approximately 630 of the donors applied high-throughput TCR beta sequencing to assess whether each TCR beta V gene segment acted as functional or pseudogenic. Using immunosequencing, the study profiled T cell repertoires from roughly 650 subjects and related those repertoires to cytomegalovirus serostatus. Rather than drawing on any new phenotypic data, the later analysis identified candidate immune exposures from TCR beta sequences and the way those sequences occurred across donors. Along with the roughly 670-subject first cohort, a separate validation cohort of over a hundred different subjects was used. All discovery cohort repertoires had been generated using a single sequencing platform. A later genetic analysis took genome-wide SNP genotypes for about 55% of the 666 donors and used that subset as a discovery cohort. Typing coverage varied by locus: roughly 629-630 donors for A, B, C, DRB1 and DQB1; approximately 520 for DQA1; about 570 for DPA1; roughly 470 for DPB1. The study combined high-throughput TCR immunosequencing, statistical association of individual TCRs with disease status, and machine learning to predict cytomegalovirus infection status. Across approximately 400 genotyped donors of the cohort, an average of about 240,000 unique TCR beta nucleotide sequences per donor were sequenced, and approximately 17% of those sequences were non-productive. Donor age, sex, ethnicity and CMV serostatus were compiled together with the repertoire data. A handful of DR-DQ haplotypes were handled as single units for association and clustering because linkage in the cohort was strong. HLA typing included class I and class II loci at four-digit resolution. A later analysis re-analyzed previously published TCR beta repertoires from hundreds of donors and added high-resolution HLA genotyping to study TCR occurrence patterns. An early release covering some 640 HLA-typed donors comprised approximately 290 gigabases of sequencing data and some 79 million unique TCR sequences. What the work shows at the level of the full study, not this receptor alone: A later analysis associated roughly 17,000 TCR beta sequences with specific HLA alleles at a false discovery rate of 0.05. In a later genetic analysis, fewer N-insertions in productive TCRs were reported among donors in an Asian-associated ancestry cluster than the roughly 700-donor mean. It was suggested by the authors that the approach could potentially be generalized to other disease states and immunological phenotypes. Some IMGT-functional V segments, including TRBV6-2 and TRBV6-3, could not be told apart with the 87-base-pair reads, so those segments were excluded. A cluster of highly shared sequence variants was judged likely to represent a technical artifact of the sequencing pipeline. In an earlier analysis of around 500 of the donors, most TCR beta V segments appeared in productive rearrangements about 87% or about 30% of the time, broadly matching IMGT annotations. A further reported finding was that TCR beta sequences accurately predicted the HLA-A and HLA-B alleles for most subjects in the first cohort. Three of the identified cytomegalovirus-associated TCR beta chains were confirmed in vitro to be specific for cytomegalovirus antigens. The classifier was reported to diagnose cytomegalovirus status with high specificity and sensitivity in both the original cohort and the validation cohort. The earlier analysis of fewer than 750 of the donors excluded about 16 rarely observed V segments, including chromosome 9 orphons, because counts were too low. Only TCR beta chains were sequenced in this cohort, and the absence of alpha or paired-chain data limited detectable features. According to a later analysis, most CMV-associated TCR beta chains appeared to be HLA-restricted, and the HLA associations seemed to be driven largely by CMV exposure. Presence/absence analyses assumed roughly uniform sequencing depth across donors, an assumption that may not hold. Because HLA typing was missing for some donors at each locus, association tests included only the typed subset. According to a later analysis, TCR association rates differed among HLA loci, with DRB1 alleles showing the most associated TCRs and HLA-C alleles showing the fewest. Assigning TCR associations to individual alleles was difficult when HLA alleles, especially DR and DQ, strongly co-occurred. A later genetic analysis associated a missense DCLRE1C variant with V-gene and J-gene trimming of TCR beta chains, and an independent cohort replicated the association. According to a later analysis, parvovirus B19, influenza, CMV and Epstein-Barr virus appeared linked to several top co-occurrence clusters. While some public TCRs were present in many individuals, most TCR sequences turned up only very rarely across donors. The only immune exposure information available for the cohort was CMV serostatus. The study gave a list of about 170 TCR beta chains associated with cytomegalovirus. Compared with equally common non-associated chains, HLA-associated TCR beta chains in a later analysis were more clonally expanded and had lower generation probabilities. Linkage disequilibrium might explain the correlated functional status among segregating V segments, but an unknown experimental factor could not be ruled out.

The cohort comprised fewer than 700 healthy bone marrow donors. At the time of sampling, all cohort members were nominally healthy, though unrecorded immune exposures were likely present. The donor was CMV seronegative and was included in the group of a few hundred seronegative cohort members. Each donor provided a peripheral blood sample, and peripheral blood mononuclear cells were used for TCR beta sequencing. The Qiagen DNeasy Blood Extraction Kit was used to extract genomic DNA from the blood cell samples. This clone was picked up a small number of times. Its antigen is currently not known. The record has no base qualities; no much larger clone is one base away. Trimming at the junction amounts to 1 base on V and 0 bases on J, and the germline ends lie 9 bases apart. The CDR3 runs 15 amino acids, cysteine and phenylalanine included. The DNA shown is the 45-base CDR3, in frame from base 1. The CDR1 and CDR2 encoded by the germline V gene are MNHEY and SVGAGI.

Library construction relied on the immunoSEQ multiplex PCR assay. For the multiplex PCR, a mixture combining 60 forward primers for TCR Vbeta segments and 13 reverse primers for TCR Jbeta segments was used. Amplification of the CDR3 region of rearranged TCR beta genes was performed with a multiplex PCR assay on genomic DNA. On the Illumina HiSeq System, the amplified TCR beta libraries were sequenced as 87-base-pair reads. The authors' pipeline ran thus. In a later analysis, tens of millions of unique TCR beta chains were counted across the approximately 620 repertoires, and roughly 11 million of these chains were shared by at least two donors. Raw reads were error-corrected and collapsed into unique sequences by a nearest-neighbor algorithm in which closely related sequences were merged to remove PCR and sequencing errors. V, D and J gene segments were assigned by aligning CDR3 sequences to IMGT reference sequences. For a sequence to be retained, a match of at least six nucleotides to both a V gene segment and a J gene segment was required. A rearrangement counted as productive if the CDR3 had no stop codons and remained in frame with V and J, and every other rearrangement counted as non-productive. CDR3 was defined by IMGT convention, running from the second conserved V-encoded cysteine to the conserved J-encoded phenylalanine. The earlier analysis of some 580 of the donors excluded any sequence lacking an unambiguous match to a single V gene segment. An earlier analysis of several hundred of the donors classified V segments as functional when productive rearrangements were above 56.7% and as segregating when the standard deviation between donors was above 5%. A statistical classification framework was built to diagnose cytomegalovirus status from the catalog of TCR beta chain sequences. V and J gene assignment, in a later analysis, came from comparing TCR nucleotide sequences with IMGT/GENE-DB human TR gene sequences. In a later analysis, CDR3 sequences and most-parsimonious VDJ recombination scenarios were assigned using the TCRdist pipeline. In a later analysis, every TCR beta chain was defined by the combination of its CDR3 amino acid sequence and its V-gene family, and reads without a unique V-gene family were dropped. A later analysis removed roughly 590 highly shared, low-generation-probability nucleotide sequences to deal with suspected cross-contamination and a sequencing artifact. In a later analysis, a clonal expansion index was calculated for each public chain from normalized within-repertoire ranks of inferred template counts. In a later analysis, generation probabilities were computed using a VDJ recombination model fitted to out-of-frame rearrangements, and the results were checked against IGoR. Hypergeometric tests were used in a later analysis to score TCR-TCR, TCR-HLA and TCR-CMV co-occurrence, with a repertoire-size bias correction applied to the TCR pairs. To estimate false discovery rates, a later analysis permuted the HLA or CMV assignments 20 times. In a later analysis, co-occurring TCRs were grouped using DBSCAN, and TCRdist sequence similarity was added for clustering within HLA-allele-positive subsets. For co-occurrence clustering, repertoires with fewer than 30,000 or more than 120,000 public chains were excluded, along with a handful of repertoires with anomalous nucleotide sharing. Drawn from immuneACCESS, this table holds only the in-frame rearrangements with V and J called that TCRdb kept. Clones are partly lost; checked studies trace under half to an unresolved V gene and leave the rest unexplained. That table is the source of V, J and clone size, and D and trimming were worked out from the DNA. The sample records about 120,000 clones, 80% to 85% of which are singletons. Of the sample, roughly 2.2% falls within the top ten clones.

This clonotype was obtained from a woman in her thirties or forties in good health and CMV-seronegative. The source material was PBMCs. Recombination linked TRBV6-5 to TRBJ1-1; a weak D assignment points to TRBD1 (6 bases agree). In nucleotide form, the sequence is TGTGCCAGCAGTTACTTACCAGGGGTGAACACTGAAGCTTTCTTT. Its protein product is CASSYLPGVNTEAFF.